The clone carrying this T cell receptor (beta chain) was counted many times. The CDR3 runs to 16 residues. Germline CDR1 reads MNHEY; CDR2 reads SVGAGI. V was cut by 2 bases and J by 4 bases, with 17 bases left in between. Each CDR3 protein is one row after TCRdb ran MiXCR on the reads. Here the sample spans fewer than 550,000 distinct CDR3 sequences, 15% to 20% being singletons. This sample was included in a study of T cell repertoires in cytomegalovirus infection. This sequence originates from a human donor in good health (CMV status not recorded). Some clones in this sample may be carry-over from other donors' samples. Material: CD8+ T cells from PBMCs. V is TRBV6-5 and J is TRBJ1-1, with D possibly matching TRBD1 (6 bases). CDR3: CASSYTQGGLGTEAFF. In nucleotides, the CDR3 is TGTGCCAGCAGTTACACCCAAGGGGGTTTGGGCACTGAAGCTTTCTTT.